These 4 T cell receptor beta chains came from one sample sequenced in a study of T-cell memory formation after mild COVID-19. TCRdb reprocessed the 5' RACE reads with MiXCR, giving one entry per CDR3 protein. Counted here are around 340,000 distinct CDR3 sequences, roughly an eighth occurring once; the ten biggest clones make up 20% to 25%. Sequenced input: PBMCs or a T cell subset sorted from them (not recorded which). The receptor source for this set is a young man who had mild COVID-19 (a few samples of this study predate the infection). Cell type and time point are not known.

This clonotype was counted ten times or more. The chain is built from TRBV4-2 and TRBJ2-3; TRBD2 matches at 7 bases. The germline V gene encodes CDR1 LGHNA and CDR2 YNFKEQ. Losses at the gene ends were 0 bases for V and 2 bases for J; bases not matched to a gene: 5. The CDR3 sequence is 16 residues long. The CDR3 nucleotides are TGTGCCAGCAGCCAAGAAGGCGGGAGCTACACAGATACGCAGTATTTT. Translating gives CASSQEGGSYTDTQYF.

This clonotype was observed a few times. The chain couples TRBV7-9 to TRBJ1-1; D ambiguous. Trimming took 10 bases from V and 0 from J, leaving 12 bases between them. The CDR3 sequence is 13 residues long. Germline V lookup: CDR1 SEHNR, CDR2 FQNEAQ (reference sequence). As DNA, the CDR3 is TGTGCCACGGAATCGATTTTGAACACTGAAGCTTTCTTT. The encoded protein is CATESILNTEAFF.

This clonotype was seen a handful of times. V and J are TRBV7-2 and TRBJ2-1, with 7 positions matching TRBD2. CDR1 is SGHTA, CDR2 FQGNSA, per germline. The CDR3 is 14 residues long. The V and J ends lost 5 bases and 7 bases, in that order; junction bases with no gene match: 8. The CDR3 DNA is TGTGCCAGCAGCCCCCAGCGGGGAGAGAATGAGCAGTTCTTC. It specifies CASSPQRGENEQFF.

In this sample, this clonotype turned up a few times. The chain is built from TRBV6-2 or TRBV6-3 and TRBJ1-1, with TRBD1 as a possible D gene (6 bases). Deletions cut 4 bases from V and 7 bases from J, with 10 bases between. CDR1 MNHEY and CDR2 SVGEGT come from the germline V gene. The CDR3 covers 12 residues. The CDR3 DNA follows: TGTGCCAGCAGTTGGGGGGCCGGTGAAGCTTTCTTT. Translated, it gives CASSWGAGEAFF.